The 17 T cell receptor beta chains presented below share a single source sample, sequenced in a study of CD8 T cells in Susac syndrome (dated by TCRdb to about 2019). Receptors were amplified or captured by the immunoSEQ multiplex PCR assay. RNA was extracted using the RNeasy kit, and roughly 0.5 to 1 microgram was reverse transcribed with random hexamers. TCRdb reworked the public reads: Q25 trimming with fastp, MiXCR clone assembly, productive beta chains retained. Rows matching on CDR3 protein sequence are summarized as one entry with the most common DNA and genes. A total of over 130,000 distinct CDR3 sequences appear in this sample, approximately 95% of them only once. Of the sample, 0.11% is held by the ten largest clones. Sequenced input: CD4+ T cells from PBMCs. Receptors were obtained from a human donor with multiple sclerosis.

The chain uses TRBV11-2 and TRBJ1-1; no clear D gene. The ends were cut back, 1 base at V and 8 bases at J, with 8 bases in the middle. Germline assignment: CDR1 SGHAT and CDR2 FQNNGV. The CDR3 loop spans 12 amino acids. The CDR3 bases are TGTGCCAGCAGCTTAGGCTACGTGGAAGCTTTCTTT. This translates into CASSLGYVEAFF.

This clonotype was recorded only once. The rearrangement links TRBV7-9 to TRBJ1-5; 7 bases fit TRBD1. V lost 8 bases and J lost 7; bases outside the gene matches: 23. The CDR3 runs 18 residues. In germline, CDR1 is SEHNR, CDR2 FQNEAQ (reference sequence). The CDR3 DNA reads as TGTGCCAGCGGATCGAGATCACAGGGGCCGGGACGAGGGCAGCCCCAGCATTTT. Its protein product is CASGSRSQGPGRGQPQHF.

This clonotype has more than one count but fewer than ten. V gene TRBV29-1 combines with J gene TRBJ1-3; no definite D call. Germline CDR1 is SQVTM and CDR2 is ANQGSEA. With 4 bases removed from V and 0 bases from J, the gap between germline ends came to 7 bases. The CDR3 sequence is 13 residues long. The CDR3 is CSVGQSSGNTIYF. CDR3 bases: TGCAGCGTTGGGCAGAGCTCTGGAAACACCATATATTTT.

Only a few counts were recorded for this clonotype. The CDR3 sequence is CSVNPGEIVKNIQYF. CDR3 DNA: TGCAGTGTCAACCCCGGGGAAATTGTGAAAAACATTCAGTACTTC. The chain uses TRBV20-1 and TRBJ2-4, with D tentatively TRBD2 (5 bases). The CDR3 totals 15 residues. CDR1 DFQATT and CDR2 SNEGSKA come from the germline V gene (reference sequence). Trimming removed 7 bases at V and 4 bases at J, with 20 bases between.

This chain links TRBV15 with TRBJ2-1; the match to TRBD2 covers 10 bases. V lost 3 bases and J lost 2; bases outside the gene matches: 7. CDR3 length: 17 amino acids. Germline V gene lookup returns CDR1 LNHNV and CDR2 YYDKDF (reference sequence). The CDR3 protein is CATSSHPGLAPYNEQFF. CDR3 nucleotide sequence: TGTGCCACCAGCAGCCATCCGGGACTAGCGCCCTACAATGAGCAGTTCTTC.

The chain has TRBV20-1 and TRBJ1-1; D is ambiguous. V lost 4 bases to trimming and J lost 0 bases, with 12 bases between them. The CDR3 has 14 amino acids. Germline CDR1 and CDR2: DFQATT and SNEGSKA (reference sequence). This CDR3 is CSANQGGLNTEAFF. The CDR3 nucleotides read TGCAGTGCTAACCAAGGAGGGTTGAACACTGAAGCTTTCTTT.

This rearrangement joins TRBV12-3 or TRBV12-4 to TRBJ2-5; D uncertain. Deletions cut 3 bases from V and 4 bases from J, with 9 bases between. The length of the CDR3 is 13 residues. CDR3 DNA sequence: TGTGCCAGCAGTTTTGGGTGGGGAGAGACCCAGTACTTC. This translates into CASSFGWGETQYF.

The rearrangement joins TRBV19 to TRBJ2-1; 13 nucleotides agree with TRBD2. Germline CDR1 is LNHDA and CDR2 is SQIVND (reference sequence). This CDR3 comprises 15 residues. The V segment lost 5 bases and the J segment 9 bases; nucleotides outside the gene matches: 7. CDR3 DNA sequence: TGTGCCAGTAGTGCGGGGACTAGCGGGAACGCTGAGCAGTTCTTC. Translation: CASSAGTSGNAEQFF.

J is TRBJ2-2 and V is TRBV19; 13 bases are shared with TRBD2. From germline, CDR1 is LNHDA and CDR2 SQIVND (reference sequence). The CDR3 is 16 residues long. The V segment lost 6 bases and the J segment 4 bases; nucleotides outside the gene matches: 5. The CDR3 here is CASRRGTSGITGELFF. The CDR3 DNA is TGTGCCAGTAGGAGAGGGACTAGCGGGATCACCGGGGAGCTGTTTTTT. Full variable domain (missing parts from reference TRBV19 and TRBJ2-2): DGGITQSPKYLFRKEGQNVTLSCEQNLNHDAMYWYRQDPGQGLRLIYYSQIVNDFQKGDIAEGYSVSREKKESFPLTVTSAQKNPTAFYLCASRRGTSGITGELFFGEGSRLTVL.

The chain uses TRBV9 and TRBJ2-2; the D is unclear. The CDR3 totals 13 residues. Between the trimmed V and J ends, which lost 1 base and 8 bases, there was a span of 9 bases. Germline V gene data show CDR1 as SGDLS and CDR2 as YYNGEE. CDR3 sequence: CASSVTIGGELFF. CDR3 coding DNA: TGTGCCAGCAGCGTAACAATTGGAGGGGAGCTGTTTTTT. Full variable domain (remainder filled in from reference TRBV9 and TRBJ2-2): DSGVTQTPKHLITATGQRVTLRCSPRSGDLSVYWYQQSLDQGLQFLIQYYNGEERAKGNILERFSAQQFPDLHSELNLSSLELGDSALYFCASSVTIGGELFFGEGSRLTVL.

The genes are TRBV12-3 or TRBV12-4 and TRBJ2-7; 9 bases are shared with TRBD2. The CDR3 extends over 14 amino acids. The J segment lost 6 bases and the V segment lost 5 bases, leaving 8 bases of the junction unmatched. In nucleotides, the CDR3 is TGTGCCAGCAGTCCCCCGGGACTAGCCTCCGAGCAGTACTTC. Amino acids: CASSPPGLASEQYF.

V gene TRBV7-8 combines with J gene TRBJ2-7; 8 nucleotides match TRBD1. V gave up 5 bases and J gave up 2 bases; unmatched junction bases: 8. The CDR3 is made up of 15 amino acids. Germline-derived CDR1 and CDR2 are SGHVS and FQNEAQ. CDR3 region: CASSRQGTSPYEQYF. The CDR3 region has the DNA TGTGCCAGCAGCCGACAGGGGACCAGTCCCTACGAGCAGTACTTC.

V gene TRBV12-3 or TRBV12-4 combines with J gene TRBJ2-7; TRBD2 matches at 8 bases. V lost 3 bases and J lost 2; bases outside the gene matches: 6. CDR3 length equals 15 residues. CDR3 sequence (DNA): TGTGCCAGCAGTTTTCAAAGCGGGGGAACCTACGAGCAGTACTTC. Protein sequence: CASSFQSGGTYEQYF.

The gene calls are TRBV29-1 and TRBJ2-1; 7 bases fit TRBD1. CDR1 and CDR2 from the germline V gene are SQVTM and ANQGSEA. The CDR3 consists of 13 residues. The V and J ends lost 3 bases and 7 bases, in that order; junction bases with no gene match: 6. DNA of the CDR3: TGCAGCGTTGATAGGGGGCTGGGAAATGAGCAGTTCTTC. It translates to CSVDRGLGNEQFF.

This chain links TRBV29-1 with TRBJ2-7; the match to TRBD2 covers 10 bases. The germline CDR1 and CDR2 sequences are SQVTM and ANQGSEA. The CDR3 totals 14 residues. Trimming cost V 7 bases and J 2 bases; bases outside gene matches: 8. As DNA, the CDR3 is TGCAGCGGTGTTACTAGCGGGGCAGCCTACGAGCAGTACTTC. This encodes CSGVTSGAAYEQYF.

This clonotype appeared a single time. V usage is TRBV20-1 and J usage is TRBJ1-6; tentative D call: TRBD1 (5 bases). CDR1 DFQATT and CDR2 SNEGSKA come from the germline V gene (reference sequence). V was shortened by 1 base and J by 10 bases, with 14 bases between the two germline ends. CDR3 length: 14 residues. As DNA, the CDR3 is TGCAGTGCTAGAGTGGGGCAGGGTGAGTCACCCCTCCACTTT. As protein: CSARVGQGESPLHF.

The J gene is TRBJ2-7, the V gene TRBV10-3; 8 bases are a match to TRBD2. CDR3 size: 15 residues. CDR1 is ENHRY, CDR2 SYGVKD, per germline. V shed 4 bases, J shed 7 bases, and the junction held 12 bases outside the gene matches. The CDR3 here is CAISGSGGGVAEQYF. The CDR3 DNA reads as TGTGCCATCAGTGGGAGCGGGGGAGGCGTAGCAGAGCAGTACTTC.